This TCR beta chain emerged from a study of blood T cell repertoires in COVID-19. About the research overall: The samples span acute and convalescent COVID-19 from the United States, Italy and Spain. PBMCs, B-cell-depleted T cells, or T cells provided the cDNA or gDNA that made up the material.

Under the authors' procedure: By means of reference gene primer amplification, nucleated cell counts were estimated. Assay: immunoSEQ multiplex PCR; the TCRdb copy retains only in-frame clones and omits some. That table furnishes V, J and clone size, whereas the DNA furnished D and trimming. This sample has 200,000 or so clones; about nine tenths occur once, and the top ten carry less than 3.5%. Germline CDR1 is KGHSH and CDR2 is LQKENI. Trimming took 6 bases from V and 6 from J, leaving 17 bases between them. The CDR3 extends over 14 amino acids. V and J are TRBV18 and TRBJ1-1; perhaps TRBD1 as D (5 bases). Source material: peripheral blood. The clonotype comes from a woman in her sixties or seventies with acute or convalescent COVID-19. The CDR3 is CASSPLGGPAEAFF. The DNA for the CDR3 is TGTGCCAGCTCGCCCCTCGGGGGTCCCGCTGAAGCTTTCTTT.